This TCR beta chain was recorded in a study of T cells in women clearing cervical HPV infection. Study-level background: Case blood was drawn when the lesion was first found; control blood after infection became undetectable. Study-wide points: Cases and controls were distinguished at AUC approximately 0.8 by richness and V genes. Each sample's T-cell count was unknown, possibly confounding richness.

Clones were sequenced by immunoSEQ multiplex PCR, and TCRdb holds only the in-frame ones, with some missing. The specimen's table records 20,000 to 25,000 clones. On this clone: Its matching antigen is unknown.

The sequenced sample consisted of blood buffy coat. The receptor was isolated from a woman aged 18 to 69 with a cervical HPV16 infection that either progressed to CIN3+ or cleared (not recorded which).

The CDR3 bases that were read are TGCGCCAGCAGCCGGGACAGGCGGCCCTATGGC. Translated: CASSRDRRPYG. The whole CDR3 protein reads CASSRDRRPYGYTF. This chain uses TRBV5-1 with TRBJ1-2; 8 bases align to TRBD1. The CDR3 end is not reached by the read, which stops 3 residues before it; the germline J gene fills it in. CDR1 is SGHRS and CDR2 is YFSETQ in the germline V gene. After removal of 4 bases from V and 4 bases from J, the junction contained 6 bases not matched to a gene. CDR3 length equals 14 residues.